The 16 T cell receptor beta chains presented below share a single source sample, sequenced in a study of cytomegalovirus exposure and HLA in healthy donors. The primer mix had 60 Vbeta and 13 Jbeta primers. The data were produced by immunoSEQ multiplex PCR, yet TCRdb's version contains in-frame clones alone and is incomplete. The table records roughly 160,000 clones, roughly 77% of them present only once. Sequenced input: PBMCs. The receptors originated from a man aged 50 or older in good health and CMV-seropositive.

This rearrangement joins TRBV7-2 to TRBJ2-1, with D possibly being TRBD2 (6 bases). The CDR3 spans 15 residues. CDR1 SGHTA and CDR2 FQGNSA come from the germline V gene. V shed 1 base and J shed 6 bases, with 13 bases lying between them. CDR3 sequence: CASSLEGTRANEQFF. The CDR3, as DNA: TGTGCCAGCAGCTTAGAGGGGACTCGCGCCAATGAGCAGTTCTTC.

The chain has TRBV6-1 and TRBJ1-5, with 10 bases lining up with TRBD1. In germline, CDR1 is MNHNS, CDR2 SASEGT. The CDR3 consists of 19 residues. The V and J ends lost 2 bases and 3 bases, in that order; junction bases with no gene match: 13. The CDR3 region has the DNA TGTGCCAGCAGTGAATATAGCGGGGACAGGGGAATTTCCAATCAGCCCCAGCATTTT. It yields the protein CASSEYSGDRGISNQPQHF.

The CDR3 nucleotides read TGCGCCAGCAGCCCGCTCCGGGGCACTGAAGCTTTCTTT. As protein: CASSPLRGTEAFF. The chain is built from TRBV5-1 and TRBJ1-1; D is uncertain. The CDR3 has 13 amino acids. The germline gives CDR1 SGHRS, CDR2 YFSETQ. The ends were cut back, 4 bases at V and 4 bases at J, with 11 bases in the middle.

The chain employs TRBV29-1 and TRBJ2-7; D might be TRBD1 (6 bases). Trimming cost V 1 base and J 0 bases, with 10 bases left between them. CDR3 length: 14 amino acids. Germline CDR1 is SQVTM and CDR2 is ANQGSEA. In nucleotides, the CDR3 is TGCAGCGTTGAAGTTGGGACAAGCTCCTACGAGCAGTACTTC. Encoded protein: CSVEVGTSSYEQYF.

The rearrangement joins TRBV18 to TRBJ2-2; D call uncertain. V lost 3 bases and J 4 bases, leaving 6 bases between the germline ends. The CDR3 is 13 residues long. Germline V CDR1 and CDR2: KGHSH, LQKENI. The CDR3 bases are TGTGCCAGCTCACCCCCCGGCACCGGGGAGCTGTTTTTT. It translates to CASSPPGTGELFF.

The chain employs TRBV7-9 and TRBJ1-1; the match to TRBD1 covers 8 bases. With V trimmed by 5 bases and J by 0 bases, 5 bases remained unmatched. The CDR3 loop spans 15 amino acids. Germline loops: CDR1 SEHNR, CDR2 FQNEAQ (reference sequence). CDR3 sequence (DNA): TGTGCCAGCAGCGTTAACAGGGGGATGAACACTGAAGCTTTCTTT. It encodes CASSVNRGMNTEAFF. The full variable domain, its missing parts supplied by reference TRBV7-9 and TRBJ1-1, is DTGVSQNPRHKITKRGQNVTFRCDPISEHNRLYWYRQTLGQGPEFLTYFQNEAQLEKSRLLSDRFSAERPKGSFSTLEIQRTEQGDSAMYLCASSVNRGMNTEAFFGQGTRLTVV.

The chain recombines TRBV7-2 with TRBJ1-5, with 7 bases aligning to TRBD1. CDR3 length equals 15 residues. V gave up 2 bases and J gave up 4 bases; unmatched junction bases: 5. Germline V CDR1 and CDR2: SGHTA, FQGNSA. The chain's CDR3 is CASSLSVDRNQPQHF. The CDR3 nucleotides read TGTGCCAGCAGCTTAAGTGTGGACAGGAATCAGCCCCAGCATTTT.

The rearrangement uses TRBV11-2 and TRBJ2-1, with 9 bases fitting TRBD2. The V gene end was trimmed by 3 bases and the J gene end by 5 bases; junction bases not matched to a gene: 11. CDR1 is SGHAT and CDR2 is FQNNGV in the germline V gene. CDR3 size: 17 residues. Here the CDR3 DNA reads TGTGCCAGCAGCTTGCAAGGAAGGCGGGGGGGGAACAATGAGCAGTTCTTC. The encoded protein is CASSLQGRRGGNNEQFF.

This rearrangement joins TRBV5-1 to TRBJ2-5; the D gene is possibly TRBD1 (5 bases). The germline gives CDR1 SGHRS, CDR2 YFSETQ. Deletions cut 0 bases from V and 5 bases from J, with 11 bases between. The CDR3 contains 14 residues. The CDR3 bases are TGCGCCAGCAGCTTGGTCTCAGGGCGGGAGACCCAGTACTTC. Its translation is CASSLVSGRETQYF. The whole variable domain, filled in from reference TRBV5-1 and TRBJ2-5, reads KAGVTQTPRYLIKTRGQQVTLSCSPISGHRSVSWYQQTPGQGLQFLFEYFSETQRNKGNFPGRFSGRQFSNSRSEMNVSTLELGDSALYLCASSLVSGRETQYFGPGTRLLVL.

The CDR3 DNA reads TGTGCCAGCAGCTTGGCTCCTCCTGAGCAGTACTTC. It is translated as CASSLAPPEQYF. The rearrangement links TRBV5-5 to TRBJ2-7; D is ambiguous. The CDR3 consists of 12 residues. Looked up from germline, CDR1 is SGHKS and CDR2 is YYEKEE (reference sequence). V lost 0 bases and J 7 bases, leaving 8 bases between the germline ends.

The rearrangement uses TRBV7-2 and TRBJ1-2; 9 positions agree with TRBD1. The CDR3 runs to 17 residues. The germline gives CDR1 SGHTA, CDR2 FQGNSA. Losses at the gene ends were 1 base for V and 8 bases for J; bases not matched to a gene: 14. The CDR3 region is CASSLVSTGGQEKGYTF. CDR3 in DNA: TGTGCCAGCAGCTTAGTGTCGACAGGGGGTCAGGAGAAGGGCTACACCTTC.

The CDR3 is CASSQEAQGRYQPQHF. The CDR3 DNA sequence: TGCGCCAGCAGCCAAGAGGCACAGGGGCGGTATCAGCCCCAGCATTTT. J is TRBJ1-5 and V is TRBV4-3; TRBD1 agrees at 7 bases. Germline CDR1 and CDR2: LGHNA and YSLEER. The CDR3 extends over 16 amino acids. After removal of 0 bases from V and 5 bases from J, the junction contained 7 bases not matched to a gene.

This clone was seen a handful of times. The chain is built from TRBV9 and TRBJ1-6, with 7 bases identical to TRBD1. Germline V gene data show CDR1 as SGDLS and CDR2 as YYNGEE. With V trimmed by 3 bases and J by 6 bases, 6 bases remained unmatched. The CDR3 consists of 15 residues. CDR3 in DNA: TGTGCCAGCAGCGCAACAGGGGCATCTAATTCACCCCTCCACTTT. Residues: CASSATGASNSPLHF. The whole variable domain, remainder taken from reference TRBV9 and TRBJ1-6, is DSGVTQTPKHLITATGQRVTLRCSPRSGDLSVYWYQQSLDQGLQFLIQYYNGEERAKGNILERFSAQQFPDLHSELNLSSLELGDSALYFCASSATGASNSPLHFGNGTRLTVT.

J is TRBJ2-2 and V is TRBV7-3; D call uncertain. CDR1 is SGHTA, CDR2 FQGTGA, per germline. V dropped 2 bases and J dropped 2 bases, with 6 bases sitting between them. The CDR3 runs 14 residues. The CDR3 loop is CASSLGGNTGELFF. In nucleotides, the CDR3 is TGTGCCAGCAGCTTAGGCGGAAACACCGGGGAGCTGTTTTTT.

The rearrangement links TRBV12-5 to TRBJ1-2, with D tentatively TRBD1 (6 bases). Germline loops: CDR1 LGHNT, CDR2 FRNRAP. CDR3 length: 13 amino acids. Trimming removed 6 bases from V and 2 bases from J, with 10 bases in between. The CDR3 region is CASGRGQNYGYTF. CDR3 DNA: TGTGCTAGTGGCCGAGGACAGAACTATGGCTACACCTTC.

The chain links TRBV15 to TRBJ2-3; 9 positions agree with TRBD1. Germline V gene lookup returns CDR1 LNHNV and CDR2 YYDKDF (reference sequence). The length of the CDR3 is 16 residues. The J segment lost 3 bases and the V segment lost 0 bases, leaving 4 bases of the junction unmatched. The CDR3 sequence is CATSREQGAATDTQYF. The CDR3 DNA reads as TGTGCCACCAGCAGAGAACAGGGGGCAGCGACAGATACGCAGTATTTT.